Each of the 3 T cell receptor beta chains below was sequenced from the same sample in a study of CD8+ T cells in alopecia areata. The study sorted pooled cutaneous lymph node cells by CD4, CD8alpha, NKG2D, NKG2ACE and other markers. Sequencing templates came from extracted RNA that was reverse transcribed into cDNA. The repertoire was sequenced with immunoSEQ multiplex PCR; TCRdb's copy has only in-frame clones and lacks some. The repertoire shows 200,000 to 300,000 clones, none seen only once; the top ten take 0.9% to 1.5%. Sequencing was performed on CD4+ T cells sorted from a lymph node. The origin of the receptors is a C3H/HeJ mouse with alopecia areata. Strain haplotype at MHC: H2-k.

As regards this clone: All gene names here are mouse names. The CDR3 here is CATTGAYEQYF. The covered CDR3 bases are TGTGCCACGACTGGGGCTTAT. The V call is TRBV19, the J call TRBJ2-7; TRBD2 matches at 8 bases. The read ends 4 residues before the CDR3 terminus; that terminus is restored from the germline J gene. The CDR3 has 11 residues. The V gene's germline CDR1 is FNHDT and CDR2 SITEND (reference sequence).

Note on this clone: Mouse gene names and germline throughout. With the read ending 4 residues before the CDR3 end, the germline J gene is used to fill in that end. The V call is TRBV31, the J call TRBJ2-1, with D possibly matching TRBD1 (6 bases). Germline V gene lookup returns CDR1 GKSSPN and CDR2 SITVG. The germline V and J ends were trimmed by 0 bases and 0 bases, with 9 bases remaining between them. The CDR3 is 15 amino acids. The CDR3 protein is CAWSLGTYNYAEQFF. The DNA read from the CDR3 is TGTGCCTGGAGTCTAGGGACATATAACTATGCT.

This clone has a handful of counts. Mouse gene names and germline throughout. The CDR3 end lies 3 residues beyond the end of the read and is filled in from the germline J gene. The V and J genes are TRBV13-1 and TRBJ1-6, with D possibly being TRBD1 (6 bases). TRBJ1-6 counts as an open reading frame of uncertain function. The V end was cut by 0 bases, the J end by 0 bases, with 10 bases between. CDR3 length: 17 amino acids. In germline, CDR1 is NSHNY, CDR2 SYGAGN. CDR3 DNA, as far as it was read: TGTGCCAGCAGTGATGACAGGGACATTTCCTATAATTCGCCC. It encodes CASSDDRDISYNSP. The entire CDR3 sequence reads CASSDDRDISYNSPLYF.